Below are 12 T cell receptor beta chains sequenced from a single sample in a study of shared clonotypes between healthy human individuals (dated by TCRdb to 2020 to 2022). The library was made by the immunoSEQ multiplex PCR assay. The clones in this table, taken by TCRdb from immuneACCESS, are in-frame only. Not every clone is retained; where verified, under half of the shortfall comes from an unresolved V gene, and the cause of the rest is unknown. Present in this sample are some 550,000 clones, roughly 97% of which were seen just once. The top ten constitute 0.045% to 0.07% of the sample. The sequenced material came from naive CD4+ T cells sorted from blood. Explained via the paper, the cell subset or site label denotes: CD45RA+ positively selected. The source of these receptors is a woman in her thirties in good health.

This chain joins TRBV5-8 and TRBJ1-5; D gene uncertain. CDR1 and CDR2 from the germline V gene are SGHTS and YDEGEE. V lost 0 bases and J 7 bases, leaving 17 bases between the germline ends. The CDR3 has 16 amino acids. Written as DNA, the CDR3 is TGTGCCAGCAGCTTGGCCTGGGGTGTTGGTAACCAGCCCCAGCATTTT. It is translated as CASSLAWGVGNQPQHF.

The genes are TRBV5-1 and TRBJ1-2; the D gene is possibly TRBD1 (5 bases). The germline CDR1 and CDR2 sequences are SGHRS and YFSETQ. The CDR3 runs to 15 residues. V was shortened by 0 bases and J by 3 bases, with 12 bases between the two germline ends. CDR3 coding DNA: TGCGCCAGCAGCTTGGCAGGGACTCAAGACTATGGCTACACCTTC. The encoded protein is CASSLAGTQDYGYTF.

The chain joins TRBV6-5 to TRBJ1-3; perhaps TRBD1 as D (5 bases). This CDR3 is built from 15 residues. Between the trimmed V and J ends, which lost 2 bases and 12 bases, there was a span of 20 bases. Germline CDR1 and CDR2: MNHEY and SVGAGI. The CDR3 DNA is TGTGCCAGCAGTTACGACGGACGACGTGGGGCGGGCATATATTTT. Its protein is CASSYDGRRGAGIYF.

CDR3 coding DNA: TGTGCCAGCAGAACCGGGACACTAGGGATGGATGAGCAGTTCTTC. It codes for CASRTGTLGMDEQFF. The chain links TRBV2 to TRBJ2-1; D is perhaps TRBD1 (6 bases). The CDR3 extends over 15 amino acids. Germline CDR1 SNHLY, CDR2 FYNNEI. With 6 bases removed from V and 8 bases from J, the gap between germline ends came to 20 bases. Combining the CDR3 with reference TRBV2 and TRBJ2-1 gives the whole variable domain EPEVTQTPSHQVTQMGQEVILRCVPISNHLYFYWYRQILGQKVEFLVSFYNNEISEKSEIFDDQFSVERPDGSNFTLKIRSTKLEDSAMYFCASRTGTLGMDEQFFGPGTRLTVL.

This chain connects TRBV5-1 to TRBJ1-4, with D possibly matching TRBD1 (6 bases). V gave up 4 bases and J gave up 7 bases, with 14 bases separating them. CDR3 length equals 14 residues. The V gene's germline CDR1 is SGHRS and CDR2 YFSETQ. As DNA, the CDR3 is TGCGCCAGCAGCAGCCGGGACACCAGTGAAAAACTGTTTTTT. It specifies CASSSRDTSEKLFF.

Points on this clone: The same CDR3 can be traced to other DNA sequences in this sample. This rearrangement joins TRBV19 to TRBJ2-6, with a possible D match to TRBD2 (5 bases). Germline-derived CDR1 and CDR2 are LNHDA and SQIVND (reference sequence). CDR3 size: 15 residues. The V end was cut by 6 bases, the J end by 0 bases, with 9 bases between. The CDR3 here is CASSLRGSGANVLTF. DNA for the CDR3: TGTGCCAGTAGCCTACGGGGCTCTGGGGCCAACGTCCTGACTTTC.

V is TRBV21-1 and J is TRBJ1-1. TRBV21-1 has pseudogene status. The CDR3 has 12 residues. DNA for the CDR3: TGTGCCAAGGGAGATGGGGGAACTGAAGCTTTCTTT. Protein: CAKGDGGTEAFF.

V is TRBV5-6 and J is TRBJ2-3; weak D call: TRBD2 (6 bases). V was cut by 1 base and J by 0 bases, with 9 bases left in between. From germline, CDR1 is SGHDT and CDR2 YYEEEE. The CDR3 consists of 15 residues. The CDR3: CASSLRAGSTDTQYF. Written as DNA, the CDR3 is TGTGCCAGCAGCTTGAGGGCGGGGAGCACAGATACGCAGTATTTT.

The V and J genes are TRBV28 and TRBJ2-3; 10 nucleotides match TRBD2. Germline assignment: CDR1 MDHEN and CDR2 SYDVKM. The CDR3 consists of 16 residues. The V and J ends lost 4 bases and 0 bases, in that order; junction bases with no gene match: 4. The CDR3 loop reads CASSSPTSGSTDTQYF. CDR3 bases: TGTGCCAGCAGTTCCCCGACTAGCGGGAGCACAGATACGCAGTATTTT.

V gene TRBV19 combines with J gene TRBJ2-3; 9 positions match TRBD2. The germline gives CDR1 LNHDA, CDR2 SQIVND (reference sequence). Germline trimming cut 7 bases from V and 7 bases from J; bases unmatched to any gene: 9. This CDR3 comprises 14 residues. Written as DNA, the CDR3 is TGTGCCAGTACCCGTGGCGGGAGGGTAAATACGCAGTATTTT. This encodes CASTRGGRVNTQYF.

The CDR3 protein is CASSPWLGTGGRVGAFF. In DNA form, the CDR3 reads TGTGCCAGCAGTCCTTGGCTCGGGACAGGGGGGAGAGTGGGAGCTTTCTTT. The J gene is TRBJ1-1, the V gene TRBV27, with 11 nucleotides matching TRBD1. Germline values: CDR1 MNHEY, CDR2 SMNVEV (reference sequence). The J segment lost 10 bases and the V segment lost 5 bases, leaving 18 bases of the junction unmatched. This CDR3 comprises 17 residues.

V usage is TRBV7-2 and J usage is TRBJ1-4, with D possibly matching TRBD1 (5 bases). The ends were cut back, 5 bases at V and 1 base at J, with 11 bases in the middle. The CDR3 covers 15 residues. CDR1 SGHTA and CDR2 FQGNSA come from the germline V gene. The CDR3 nucleotides are TGTGCCAGCAGCCGACCCCAGGGAACTAATGAAAAACTGTTTTTT. Residues: CASSRPQGTNEKLFF.